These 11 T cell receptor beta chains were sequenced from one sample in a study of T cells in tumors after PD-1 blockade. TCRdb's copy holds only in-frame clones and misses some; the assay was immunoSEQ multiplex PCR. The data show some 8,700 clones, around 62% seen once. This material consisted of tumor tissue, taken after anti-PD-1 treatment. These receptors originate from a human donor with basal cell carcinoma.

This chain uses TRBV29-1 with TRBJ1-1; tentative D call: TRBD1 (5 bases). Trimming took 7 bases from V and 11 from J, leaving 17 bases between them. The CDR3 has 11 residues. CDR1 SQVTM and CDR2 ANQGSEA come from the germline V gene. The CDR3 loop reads CSAEAGKGAFF. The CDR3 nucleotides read TGCAGCGCAGAAGCCGGGAAGGGGGCTTTCTTT.

CDR3 amino acids: CSASVTRGETQYF. The CDR3 DNA is TGCAGTGCTAGTGTAACCCGGGGGGAGACCCAGTACTTC. The V and J genes are TRBV20-1 and TRBJ2-5, with TRBD2 as a possible D gene (6 bases). CDR1 is DFQATT, CDR2 SNEGSKA, per germline (reference sequence). This CDR3 comprises 13 residues. V lost 3 bases, J lost 5 bases, and 13 bases lay in between.

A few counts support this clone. CDR3 sequence reads: CASRAGGGSYNEQFF. Here the CDR3 DNA reads TGTGCCAGCCGGGCTGGGGGGGGTTCCTACAATGAGCAGTTCTTC. The J gene is TRBJ2-1, the V gene TRBV6-5; 7 nucleotides align to TRBD2. CDR1 is MNHEY, CDR2 SVGAGI, per germline. The CDR3 contains 15 residues. V lost 8 bases, J lost 1 base, and 8 bases stayed unmatched.

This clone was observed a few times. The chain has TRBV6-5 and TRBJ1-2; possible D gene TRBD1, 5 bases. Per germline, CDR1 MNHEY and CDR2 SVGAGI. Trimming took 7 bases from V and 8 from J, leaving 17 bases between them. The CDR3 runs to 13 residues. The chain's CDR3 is CASTLSRGGGYTF. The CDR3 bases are TGTGCCAGCACTTTATCGAGGGGAGGAGGCTACACCTTC.

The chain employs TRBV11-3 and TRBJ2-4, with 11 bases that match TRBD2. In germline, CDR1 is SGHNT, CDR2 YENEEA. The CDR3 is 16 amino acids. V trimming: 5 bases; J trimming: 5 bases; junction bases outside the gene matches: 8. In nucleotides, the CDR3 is TGTGCCAGCAGCCCTACTAGCGGGGGATTTGAAAACATTCAGTACTTC. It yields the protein CASSPTSGGFENIQYF.

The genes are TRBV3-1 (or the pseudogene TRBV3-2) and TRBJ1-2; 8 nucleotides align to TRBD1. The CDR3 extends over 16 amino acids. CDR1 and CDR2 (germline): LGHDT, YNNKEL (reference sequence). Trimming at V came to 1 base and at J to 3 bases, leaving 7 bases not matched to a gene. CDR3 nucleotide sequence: TGTGCCAGCAGCCAAGGCCCGGGACAGGAACACTATGGCTACACCTTC. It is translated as CASSQGPGQEHYGYTF.

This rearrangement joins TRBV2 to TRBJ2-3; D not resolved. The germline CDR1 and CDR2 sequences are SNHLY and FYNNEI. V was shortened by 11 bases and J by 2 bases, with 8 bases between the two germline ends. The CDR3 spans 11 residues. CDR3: CAGRYTDTQYF. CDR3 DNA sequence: TGTGCCGGAAGGTACACAGATACGCAGTATTTT.

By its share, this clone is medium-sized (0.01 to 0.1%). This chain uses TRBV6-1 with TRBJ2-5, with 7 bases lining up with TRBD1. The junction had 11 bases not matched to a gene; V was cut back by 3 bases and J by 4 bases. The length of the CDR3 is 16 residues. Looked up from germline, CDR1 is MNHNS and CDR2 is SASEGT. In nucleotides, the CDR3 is TGTGCCAGCAGTGACAGGGGGAATATTAGAGGAGAGACCCAGTACTTC. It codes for CASSDRGNIRGETQYF.

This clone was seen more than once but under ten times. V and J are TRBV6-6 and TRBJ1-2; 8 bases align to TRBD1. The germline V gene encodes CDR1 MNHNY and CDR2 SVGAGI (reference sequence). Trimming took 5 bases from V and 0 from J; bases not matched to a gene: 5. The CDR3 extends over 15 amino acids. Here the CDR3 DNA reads TGTGCCAGCAGTGGATGGACAGGGTCTAACTATGGCTACACCTTC. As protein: CASSGWTGSNYGYTF.

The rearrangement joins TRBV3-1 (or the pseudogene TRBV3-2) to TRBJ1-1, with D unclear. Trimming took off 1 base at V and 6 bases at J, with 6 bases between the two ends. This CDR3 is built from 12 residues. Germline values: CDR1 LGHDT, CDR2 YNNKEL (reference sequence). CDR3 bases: TGTGCCAGCAGCCAAGGGGCAGCTGAAGCTTTCTTT. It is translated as CASSQGAAEAFF.

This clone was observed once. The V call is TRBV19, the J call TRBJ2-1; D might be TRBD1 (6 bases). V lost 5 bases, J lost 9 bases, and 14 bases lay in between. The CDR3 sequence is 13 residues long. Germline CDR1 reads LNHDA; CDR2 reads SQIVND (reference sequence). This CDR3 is CASSVNRAGEQFF. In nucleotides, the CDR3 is TGTGCCAGTAGTGTCAACAGGGCCGGTGAGCAGTTCTTC.